A single sample is the source of the 16 T cell receptor beta chains below, sequenced in a study of tumor-infiltrating lymphocytes in primary liver carcinoma. With a constant-region primer, TCR beta cDNA was made from approximately 520 ng of total RNA. Three nested multiplex PCR rounds, a slightly modified ARM-PCR method, built the TCR beta libraries. The study ran its first two PCR rounds for roughly 11 cycles each, using TRBV1-TRBV30 forward primers and a C-beta reverse primer. TCRdb reprocessed the multiplex PCR reads via MiXCR and lists one record per CDR3 protein. The sample consists of roughly 30,000 distinct CDR3 sequences, roughly four fifths of them appearing once. The roughly 17-31 mg bulk tissue piece was not sorted before simultaneous RNA and DNA extraction. The sequencing sample was made of liver tumor tissue from sampling region 5. Noted subset: tumor region T5, tumor centre. These TCRs come from a man aged 35 to 55 with primary liver carcinoma and hepatitis B virus infection.

This clonotype appeared a few times. A junction end diverges from the germline sequence, so it may reflect a read error. This chain links TRBV5-5 with TRBJ2-6, with D possibly being TRBD1 (6 bases). CDR3 length: 14 amino acids. The germline gives CDR1 SGHKS, CDR2 YYEKEE (reference sequence). The CDR3 region is CASSMWSGVNFLTF. Written as DNA, the CDR3 is TGTGCTAGCAGCATGTGGTCAGGGGTCAACTTCCTGACTTTC.

Concerning this clonotype: At one end the junction does not follow the germline gene, possibly because of a read error. V and J are TRBV12-3 or TRBV12-4 and TRBJ2-7, with 10 bases lining up with TRBD2. The CDR3 has 14 residues. The CDR3 loop reads CASSLAGEIYEQYF. The CDR3 nucleotides read TGTGCCAGCAGTCTAGCGGGAGAGATATACGAGCAGTACTTC.

With respect to this clonotype: The CDR3 does not end in the conserved phenylalanine or tryptophan, so this is likely a read error. This rearrangement joins TRBV6-2 or TRBV6-3 to TRBJ2-2; the D gene is possibly TRBD1 (5 bases). Trimming removed 5 bases from V and 9 bases from J, with 13 bases in between. Germline V gene lookup returns CDR1 MNHEY and CDR2 SVGEGT. The CDR3 covers 13 residues. The CDR3 sequence is CASSPQGGRELFY. CDR3 coding DNA: TGTGCCAGCAGTCCGCAGGGCGGCCGGGAGCTGTTTTAT.

This clonotype appeared once. This chain uses TRBV7-9 with TRBJ1-6; the D gene is possibly TRBD1 (5 bases). V lost 7 bases, J lost 7 bases, and 14 bases lay in between. CDR1 SEHNR and CDR2 FQNEAQ come from the germline V gene (reference sequence). The CDR3 has 14 residues. The CDR3 sequence is CASNYTGRNSPLHF. The DNA of the CDR3 is TGTGCCAGCAACTATACAGGACGGAATTCACCCCTCCACTTT.

This clonotype showed up just once. The junction differs from germline at one of its ends, possibly a read error. The rearrangement links TRBV5-5 to TRBJ2-1, with D unresolved. The CDR3 sequence is 15 residues long. Germline values: CDR1 SGHKS, CDR2 YYEKEE (reference sequence). CDR3 loop: CTSSLVPRRYNEQSF. CDR3 DNA: TGTACCAGCAGCTTGGTTCCCAGACGGTACAATGAACAGTCCTTC.

Note on this clonotype: At one of its ends the junction is not consistent with the germline gene, which may arise from a read error. The gene calls are TRBV11-3 and TRBJ2-2; D might be TRBD2 (5 bases). The germline V gene encodes CDR1 SGHNT and CDR2 YENEEA. The CDR3 has 15 residues. CDR3 amino acids: CTRWRLKPITGELFF. DNA of the CDR3: TGTACCAGGTGGCGTCTTAAACCCATCACCGGGGAGCTATTTTTT.

In the case of this clonotype: The CDR3 end shows no conserved phenylalanine or tryptophan, and so a read error is likely. V is TRBV30 and J is TRBJ2-1, with D uncertain. V lost 5 bases, J lost 0 bases, and 14 bases lay in between. The CDR3 consists of 15 residues. Germline V lookup: CDR1 GTSNPN, CDR2 SVGIG (reference sequence). CDR3 DNA: TGTGCCTGGGGGCAGAAAGGAAGCTCCTACAATGAGCAGTTCATC. Its translation: CAWGQKGSSYNEQFI.

The gene calls are TRBV28 and TRBJ2-7, with a tentative D call TRBD1 (6 bases). The germline gives CDR1 MDHEN, CDR2 SYDVKM. The germline V and J ends were trimmed by 7 bases and 4 bases, with 17 bases remaining between them. CDR3 length: 14 amino acids. The CDR3 region has the DNA TGTGCCAGCAAGCAGGGGTCGGTCTCTTACGAGCAGTACTTC. Protein product: CASKQGSVSYEQYF.

The rearrangement links TRBV11-2 to TRBJ2-5; 8 bases align to TRBD2. CDR3 length equals 16 residues. CDR1 is SGHAT, CDR2 FQNNGV, per germline. The DNA of the CDR3 is TGTGTCAACAGCCAAACTCCTGGCGGGGGGAAAGGGACACAGTACTTC. It translates to CVNSQTPGGGKGTQYF.

This clonotype was seen more than once but under ten times. This chain connects TRBV4-1 to TRBJ2-3; tentatively, D is TRBD1 (5 bases). The germline V gene has CDR1 MGHRA and CDR2 YSYEKL. The ends were cut back, 4 bases at V and 8 bases at J, with 28 bases in the middle. The CDR3 extends over 18 amino acids. CDR3 in amino acids: CASSRDRQGWIAAGTQYF. CDR3 nucleotide sequence: TGCGCCAGCAGCCGAGATCGGCAGGGCTGGATTGCCGCAGGTACGCAGTATTTT.

A note on this clonotype: The CDR3 does not end in the conserved phenylalanine or tryptophan, so this is likely a read error. The chain carries TRBV11-2 and TRBJ2-7; possible D gene TRBD2, 5 bases. Germline V gene sequence: CDR1 SGHAT, CDR2 FQNNGV. The CDR3 consists of 15 residues. The CDR3 DNA reads as TGTGCTAGCAGTTTAGATCTCGGGGTTATCTACGAGCAGTACTTA. This codes for CASSLDLGVIYEQYL.

Points on this clonotype: A read error is possible here, since a much larger clone lies one base away. The gene calls are TRBV7-8 and TRBJ1-4; no clear D. Germline loops: CDR1 SGHVS, CDR2 FQNEAQ. CDR3 length equals 14 residues. Trimming took 4 bases from V and 7 from J, leaving 13 bases between them. Here the CDR3 DNA reads TGTGCCAGCAGCTCAGACGGCCCCATTGAAAAACTGTTTTTT. Translating it yields CASSSDGPIEKLFF.

Comment on this clonotype: No conserved phenylalanine or tryptophan is present at the end of the CDR3, so a read error is the likely explanation. The chain recombines TRBV6-2 or TRBV6-3 with TRBJ2-7; no reliable D call. Looked up from germline, CDR1 is MNHEY and CDR2 is SVGEGT. V dropped 7 bases and J dropped 3 bases, with 7 bases sitting between them. The CDR3 has 11 amino acids. This CDR3 is CASKAIYEQYL. The CDR3, as DNA: TGTGCCAGCAAGGCTATCTACGAGCAGTACCTC.

Only a few counts were recorded for this clonotype. The chain couples TRBV11-1 to TRBJ2-7; D is possibly TRBD1 (6 bases). Looked up from germline, CDR1 is SGHAT and CDR2 is FQDESV (reference sequence). Trimming stripped 5 bases from V and 5 bases from J, with 13 bases between. The CDR3 runs 13 residues. CDR3 region: CASSRQGFNEQYF. CDR3 in DNA: TGTGCCAGCAGCCGCCAGGGGTTTAACGAGCAGTACTTC.

This rearrangement joins TRBV5-1 to TRBJ2-2, with unresolved D. V lost 0 bases to trimming and J lost 14 bases, with 17 bases between them. CDR1 and CDR2 (germline): SGHRS, YFSETQ. This CDR3 is 14 amino acids long. CDR3 DNA sequence: TGCGCCAGCAGCTTGGGGTCTTACACCGAGGAACTGTTTTTT. Protein product: CASSLGSYTEELFF.

In this sample, this clonotype is medium-sized. An end of the junction differs from the germline gene, which may be a read error. The rearrangement uses TRBV6-5 and TRBJ2-7; 9 bases match TRBD1. Germline CDR1 and CDR2: MNHEY and SVGAGI. CDR3 size: 13 residues. CDR3 protein: CASSYWTGDEQYF. Here the CDR3 DNA reads TGTGCCAGCAGCTACTGGACAGGGGACGAGCAGTACTTC.